The 27 T cell receptor beta chains in this list originate from one sample, sequenced in a study of cytomegalovirus exposure and HLA in healthy donors. PCR employed 60 Vbeta and 13 Jbeta primers. Method: immunoSEQ multiplex PCR; TCRdb's copy keeps in-frame clones and lacks some. The data show 85,000 to 100,000 clones, roughly 79% seen once. Input material: PBMCs. These receptors were collected from a woman in her thirties or forties in good health and CMV-seronegative.

V gene TRBV6-1 combines with J gene TRBJ1-3, with D possibly TRBD1 on 5 matching bases. Trimming removed 2 bases from V and 4 bases from J, with 18 bases in between. This CDR3 region has 17 residues. Per germline, CDR1 MNHNS and CDR2 SASEGT. The CDR3 DNA sequence: TGTGCCAGCAGTGAACGTAGAGTCGGGGGATCCGGAAACACCATATATTTT. Its protein product is CASSERRVGGSGNTIYF.

The V and J genes are TRBV4-3 and TRBJ2-2, with TRBD1 matching 10 bases. The CDR3 consists of 15 residues. Germline-derived CDR1 and CDR2 are LGHNA and YSLEER. Trimming cost V 3 bases and J 8 bases; bases outside gene matches: 6. As DNA, the CDR3 is TGCGCCAGCAGCCACGGGACAGGGGTTTTGGGGGAGCTGTTTTTT. Amino acid sequence: CASSHGTGVLGELFF.

The table lists this clone with a few counts. This chain uses TRBV7-9 with TRBJ1-1, with unresolved D. Per the germline V gene, CDR1 is SEHNR and CDR2 is FQNEAQ (reference sequence). The V and J ends lost 3 bases and 0 bases respectively, with 5 bases between them. The CDR3 totals 13 residues. For the CDR3, the DNA is TGTGCCAGCAGCTTCGACATGAACACTGAAGCTTTCTTT. It encodes CASSFDMNTEAFF.

The chain has TRBV29-1 and TRBJ2-2; 10 bases fit TRBD1. With V trimmed by 5 bases and J by 6 bases, 9 bases remained unmatched. This CDR3 spans 15 amino acids. Germline values: CDR1 SQVTM, CDR2 ANQGSEA. The CDR3 reads CSVSGTGVFAGELFF. The CDR3 DNA reads TGCAGCGTTTCCGGGACAGGGGTATTTGCCGGGGAGCTGTTTTTT.

The V call is TRBV7-9, the J call TRBJ2-5; 8 bases are a match to TRBD1. V was pared by 2 bases and J by 5 bases, with 7 bases of the junction left unmatched. Germline V gives CDR1 SEHNR, CDR2 FQNEAQ (reference sequence). This CDR3 is 15 amino acids long. CDR3 residues: CASSLRTGFRETQYF. The CDR3 DNA follows: TGTGCCAGCAGCTTAAGGACAGGGTTTCGGGAGACCCAGTACTTC.

The chain carries TRBV7-6 and TRBJ1-6, with 10 positions matching TRBD1. Germline trimming cut 3 bases from V and 9 bases from J; bases unmatched to any gene: 5. CDR1 SGHVS and CDR2 FNYEAQ come from the germline V gene. The CDR3 has 15 amino acids. The CDR3 region is CASSLRDRGGSPLHF. The CDR3 nucleotides read TGTGCCAGCAGCTTGAGGGACAGGGGAGGTTCACCCCTCCACTTT.

The rearrangement uses TRBV5-1 and TRBJ1-1, with no clear D. CDR1 SGHRS and CDR2 YFSETQ come from the germline V gene. Trimming removed 1 base at V and 4 bases at J, with 8 bases between. This CDR3 has 13 residues. The CDR3 sequence: CASSLLRSTEAFF. CDR3 coding DNA: TGCGCCAGCAGCTTGCTCCGGAGCACTGAAGCTTTCTTT. The whole variable domain, filled in from reference TRBV5-1 and TRBJ1-1, reads KAGVTQTPRYLIKTRGQQVTLSCSPISGHRSVSWYQQTPGQGLQFLFEYFSETQRNKGNFPGRFSGRQFSNSRSEMNVSTLELGDSALYLCASSLLRSTEAFFGQGTRLTVV.

The chain carries TRBV5-4 and TRBJ1-1; 7 bases map to TRBD1. J was trimmed by 5 bases and V by 6 bases; bases with no gene match: 10. Germline CDR1 reads SGHNT; CDR2 reads YYREEE (reference sequence). The CDR3 is made up of 14 amino acids. This CDR3 reads CASTQGGKGTEAFF. As DNA, the CDR3 is TGTGCCAGCACCCAGGGGGGAAAGGGTACTGAAGCTTTCTTT.

The chain recombines TRBV6-5 with TRBJ1-1, with D perhaps TRBD1 (5 bases). Deletions cut 0 bases from V and 1 base from J, with 9 bases between. This CDR3 spans 15 amino acids. The V gene's germline CDR1 is MNHEY and CDR2 SVGAGI. CDR3 protein: CASSYSYQGNTEAFF. For the CDR3, the DNA is TGTGCCAGCAGTTACTCGTACCAGGGGAACACTGAAGCTTTCTTT.

The rearrangement uses TRBV7-3 and TRBJ2-5; 8 nucleotides match TRBD2. V was clipped by 2 bases and J by 4 bases; unmatched bases: 6. The germline CDR1 and CDR2 sequences are SGHTA and FQGTGA. The length of the CDR3 is 15 residues. The CDR3 DNA is TGTGCCAGCAGCTTATCCGGGGGGGCGGGAGAGACCCAGTACTTC. Its protein is CASSLSGGAGETQYF.

The V and J genes are TRBV7-9 and TRBJ2-5; 7 bases are shared with TRBD2. V gave up 2 bases and J gave up 1 base; unmatched junction bases: 7. Germline V lookup: CDR1 SEHNR, CDR2 FQNEAQ (reference sequence). The CDR3 consists of 16 residues. The CDR3 sequence: CASSLRAGAVQETQYF. For the CDR3, the DNA is TGTGCCAGCAGCTTAAGGGCGGGAGCAGTCCAAGAGACCCAGTACTTC.

The chain uses TRBV7-6 and TRBJ2-3; 9 nucleotides line up with TRBD1. CDR1 SGHVS and CDR2 FNYEAQ come from the germline V gene. The CDR3 has 16 residues. The V and J ends lost 3 bases and 0 bases, in that order; junction bases with no gene match: 4. This CDR3 is CASSFGTGLSTDTQYF. CDR3 nucleotides: TGTGCCAGCAGCTTCGGGACAGGGCTAAGCACAGATACGCAGTATTTT. Filled out from reference TRBV7-6 and TRBJ2-3, the complete variable domain reads GAGVSQSPRYKVTKRGQDVALRCDPISGHVSLYWYRQALGQGPEFLTYFNYEAQQDKSGLPNDRFSAERPEGSISTLTIQRTEQRDSAMYRCASSFGTGLSTDTQYFGPGTRLTVL.

The chain carries TRBV28 and TRBJ2-7; tentative D call: TRBD2 (5 bases). CDR3 size: 14 residues. V lost 4 bases, J lost 0 bases, and 10 bases lay in between. Germline V CDR1 and CDR2: MDHEN, SYDVKM. CDR3 in DNA: TGTGCCAGCAGTTCGTTGGGGAGCTCCTACGAGCAGTACTTC. Its protein is CASSSLGSSYEQYF.

The chain combines TRBV9 with TRBJ1-6, with 9 nucleotides matching TRBD1. Germline V lookup: CDR1 SGDLS, CDR2 YYNGEE. The CDR3 spans 15 residues. With 0 bases clipped from V and 9 bases from J, the junction kept 4 bases outside the gene matches. CDR3 coding DNA: TGTGCCAGCAGCGTAGGGACAGGGGTTAGTTCACCCCTCCACTTT. Translation gives CASSVGTGVSSPLHF. The whole variable domain, filled in from reference TRBV9 and TRBJ1-6, reads DSGVTQTPKHLITATGQRVTLRCSPRSGDLSVYWYQQSLDQGLQFLIQYYNGEERAKGNILERFSAQQFPDLHSELNLSSLELGDSALYFCASSVGTGVSSPLHFGNGTRLTVT.

The V and J genes are TRBV25-1 and TRBJ1-2, with 7 bases fitting TRBD1. The germline V gene encodes CDR1 MGHDK and CDR2 SYGVNS. Trimming cost V 0 bases and J 2 bases; bases outside gene matches: 6. The CDR3 is made up of 16 amino acids. The CDR3 region has the DNA TGTGCCAGCAGTGAATATGGTACAGGGGAGAACTATGGCTACACCTTC. It yields the protein CASSEYGTGENYGYTF.

This clone appeared once. J is TRBJ1-2 and V is TRBV14, with a tentative D call TRBD1 (6 bases). This CDR3 contains 16 residues. CDR1 is SGHDN and CDR2 is FVKESK in the germline V gene. The V gene lost 1 base and the J gene lost 3 bases, with 15 bases spanning the gap. CDR3 sequence reads: CASSQGGGQFYYGYTF. Written as DNA, the CDR3 is TGTGCCAGCAGCCAAGGCGGTGGACAGTTTTACTATGGCTACACCTTC.

The chain carries TRBV4-1 and TRBJ2-7; the match to TRBD2 covers 9 bases. The CDR3 loop spans 17 amino acids. Per germline, CDR1 MGHRA and CDR2 YSYEKL. Trimming cost V 2 bases and J 5 bases; bases outside gene matches: 13. The chain's CDR3 is CASSQLTSGERLNEQYF. CDR3 bases: TGCGCCAGCAGCCAATTGACTAGCGGCGAACGCCTCAACGAGCAGTACTTC.

The chain recombines TRBV7-2 with TRBJ2-5; 9 nucleotides agree with TRBD2. CDR3 length: 16 amino acids. With 5 bases clipped from V and 1 base from J, the junction kept 8 bases outside the gene matches. Germline CDR1 SGHTA, CDR2 FQGNSA. CDR3 loop: CASSPGGGGAQETQYF. In nucleotides, the CDR3 is TGTGCCAGCAGCCCGGGGGGCGGGGGGGCCCAAGAGACCCAGTACTTC.

This clone was counted only a few times. The rearrangement links TRBV25-1 to TRBJ1-4; D unresolved. Trimming pared 7 bases from V and 3 bases from J, leaving 6 bases between. Germline assignment: CDR1 MGHDK and CDR2 SYGVNS. CDR3 size: 12 residues. The CDR3 loop is CASKSANEKLFF. As DNA, the CDR3 is TGTGCCAGCAAGTCGGCTAATGAAAAACTGTTTTTT.

A few counts support this clone. The chain uses TRBV30 and TRBJ1-1, with 7 bases fitting TRBD1. There are 12 residues in the CDR3. In germline, CDR1 is GTSNPN, CDR2 SVGIG (reference sequence). V was clipped by 7 bases and J by 1 base; unmatched bases: 3. The CDR3 region is CASRGRNTEAFF. DNA of the CDR3: TGTGCCTCCAGGGGGAGGAACACTGAAGCTTTCTTT.

The chain is built from TRBV7-3 and TRBJ2-3; TRBD1 matches 7 bases. V lost 4 bases and J lost 2; bases outside the gene matches: 6. The CDR3 sequence is 15 residues long. Per germline, CDR1 SGHTA and CDR2 FQGTGA. In DNA form, the CDR3 reads TGTGCCAGCAGCTCGGGACAGATAATCACAGATACGCAGTATTTT. It codes for CASSSGQIITDTQYF.

The chain couples TRBV5-5 to TRBJ2-1; 8 nucleotides line up with TRBD2. CDR3 size: 18 residues. Looked up from germline, CDR1 is SGHKS and CDR2 is YYEKEE (reference sequence). The ends lost 4 bases at V and 7 bases at J; junction bases unmatched: 19. The CDR3 region is CASSLLFSGTRQGNEQFF. The CDR3 nucleotides read TGTGCCAGCAGCCTCCTTTTCTCCGGGACTAGACAAGGGAATGAGCAGTTCTTC.

V and J are TRBV7-9 and TRBJ2-7, with D possibly being TRBD1 (6 bases). Per the germline V gene, CDR1 is SEHNR and CDR2 is FQNEAQ (reference sequence). CDR3 size: 11 residues. The V end lost 5 bases, the J end lost 9 bases, and 11 bases lay between the germline ends. The CDR3 sequence is CASSLRGTQYF. The CDR3 DNA sequence: TGTGCCAGCAGCCTCAGGGGAACGCAGTACTTC.

The rearrangement links TRBV14 to TRBJ1-1, with 7 bases matching TRBD1. With V trimmed by 4 bases and J by 4 bases, 6 bases remained unmatched. Germline CDR1 reads SGHDN; CDR2 reads FVKESK. CDR3 size: 14 residues. The CDR3 nucleotides read TGTGCCAGCAGCCCAGAAACAGGGGCCACTGAAGCTTTCTTT. Amino acids: CASSPETGATEAFF.

The gene calls are TRBV4-1 and TRBJ1-1; 9 nucleotides line up with TRBD1. V lost 0 bases, J lost 7 bases, and 6 bases stayed unmatched. Germline V CDR1 and CDR2: MGHRA, YSYEKL. The CDR3 totals 15 residues. CDR3 sequence: CASSQDLGQGFEAFF. The CDR3 DNA reads TGCGCCAGCAGCCAAGATCTGGGACAGGGTTTTGAAGCTTTCTTT.

The chain carries TRBV6-5 and TRBJ1-1; TRBD1 might be the D (6 bases). CDR1 and CDR2 from the germline V gene are MNHEY and SVGAGI. Deletions cut 5 bases from V and 0 bases from J, with 10 bases between. This CDR3 has 14 residues. This CDR3 is CASSERQVNTEAFF. DNA for the CDR3: TGTGCCAGCAGTGAAAGACAGGTGAACACTGAAGCTTTCTTT.

This sequence joins TRBV2 and TRBJ1-1; the D is unclear. The CDR3 has 15 amino acids. Germline CDR1 is SNHLY and CDR2 is FYNNEI. V was clipped by 3 bases and J by 3 bases, with 14 bases between them. CDR3 loop: CASSDTRGSDTEAFF. CDR3 DNA sequence: TGTGCCAGCAGTGATACTCGGGGATCGGACACTGAAGCTTTCTTT.